Below, one TCR beta chain is given with its context. Its recognized antigen is unknown. One base away there is no much larger clone; base qualities are not given. Read against the paper, the sample's time point label means: cycle 1 day 1 (C1D1), immediately before nivolumab initiation. All trial patients had relapsed after autologous stem cell transplantation, with cohorts A, B and C differing in prior brentuximab vedotin exposure. The trial cohort included 55 to 65 patients with relapsed/refractory classical Hodgkin lymphoma, and each patient had a best overall response of complete response, partial response or progressive disease. Trial patients were treated with single-agent nivolumab in the multi-cohort phase II CheckMate 205 trial. An independent review committee assessed best overall response by applying the 2007 International Working Group response criteria. Trial PBMCs were collected immediately before nivolumab initiation (C1D1) and during therapy at cycle 2 day 1 and cycle 4 day 1. Peripheral blood was collected in 8 mL Vacutainer Cell Preparation Tubes, from which PBMCs were isolated by centrifugation and then cryopreserved.

The germline V gene yields SGHDT for CDR1 and YYEEEE for CDR2. V is shortened by 2 bases, J by 3 bases, and the region joining them spans 8 bases. There are 13 amino acids in the CDR3, from cysteine to phenylalanine inclusive. The DNA shown is the 39-base CDR3, in frame from base 1. Genomic DNA was isolated using the Qiagen DNeasy kit from unsorted PBMCs as well as from negatively selected CD4+ and CD8+ fractions. TCR beta CDR3 regions were subjected to amplification by immunoSEQ multiplex PCR with primers that anneal to V and J segments. A synthetic immune receptor repertoire was used to minimize amplification bias, and remaining bias was computationally removed after sequencing. On the authors' methods: Repertoire diversity was quantified as the Shannon entropy index using custom Python scripts. Unsorted, CD4+ and CD8+ repertoires were analyzed separately, except for combined analyses in which CD4+ and CD8+ sequences were merged in silico. A clone counted as expanded when the clone's frequency after treatment rose at least 2-fold relative to C1D1, and clones undetected at baseline were given a pseudocount of 0.5. Clones with 0 or 1 copy at C1D1 were classified as singleton clones, and clones with 2 or more copies were classified as non-singleton clones. Clones expanded in unsorted samples were assigned a CD4+, CD8+ or unknown annotation through matching of protein sequences in sorted samples from the same patient. Wilcoxon tests were applied to paired samples to test diversity changes from C1D1 to C4D1. This immuneACCESS table, as held by TCRdb, lists in-frame sequences with V and J called but not all clones. Of the missing ones, under half trace to an unresolved V gene in checked studies; the others have no known cause. That table is the source of V, J and clone size, and D and trimming were worked out from the DNA. This sample holds some 64,000 clones; around 87% were observed only once. The ten largest clones capture approximately 15% of the sample.

The data stem from a study of PD-1 blockade in classical Hodgkin lymphoma (TCRdb year 2020). Regarding the complete study: Nivolumab dosing was 3 mg/kg intravenously every 2 weeks, continuing until either disease progression or unacceptable toxicity. The study used TCR beta sequencing and CyTOF to define a peripheral blood immune signature of response to PD-1 blockade in classical Hodgkin lymphoma. The paper as a whole reports these results and caveats: Baseline TCR diversity was reported to be lower in newly diagnosed patients than in healthy donors and to be lower still in relapsed/refractory patients. Lower diversity was seen in patients whose nivolumab began less than 1 year after ASCT, and these patients were left out of later analyses so that immune reconstitution would not confound the results. Trial patients with a complete response had baseline diversity similar to that of newly diagnosed patients, while partial responders and progressors had significantly lower diversity. The study covered only a single clinical trial cohort, and the causes of the repertoire differences, possibly disease activity or prior therapy, were still not defined. CD4+ but not CD8+ TCR diversity rose significantly by C4D1 (p=0.0027 vs p=0.16), most apparent in complete responders (p=0.02).

The chain is made from TRBV5-6 and TRBJ1-1; a tentative D match to TRBD1 spans 5 bases. The source is a human donor with classical Hodgkin lymphoma. The sample was peripheral blood mononuclear cells (PBMCs), taken at baseline. The base sequence is TGTGCCAGCAGCTTAGGGGCCTACACTGAAGCTTTCTTT. Protein translation: CASSLGAYTEAFF.